The clone carrying this T cell receptor beta chain was counted at least ten times. The source of the sample is a study of T cells in Graves' hyperthyroidism and ophthalmopathy. RNA transcripts provided the source from which TCR beta CDR3 regions were amplified. The TCR CDR3 first-round RT-PCR relied on the HTBI primer set. TCRdb reprocessed the multiplex PCR reads with MiXCR, giving one entry per CDR3 protein. Of approximately 400,000 distinct CDR3 sequences detected, about a sixth appear once; the ten largest clones hold over 12%. The CDR3 contains 14 residues. Germline V lookup: CDR1 SNHLY, CDR2 FYNNEI. V lost 2 bases to trimming and J lost 0 bases, with 7 bases between them.

This rearrangement joins TRBV2 to TRBJ1-1, with D unresolved. The clonotype comes from a woman between 18 and 29 years old with Graves' hyperthyroidism. Sample: blood. CDR3 loop: CASSENVMNTEAFF. The CDR3 DNA reads as TGTGCCAGCAGTGAAAACGTCATGAACACTGAAGCTTTCTTT. The full variable domain, with the rest looked up from reference TRBV2 and TRBJ1-1, is EPEVTQTPSHQVTQMGQEVILRCVPISNHLYFYWYRQILGQKVEFLVSFYNNEISEKSEIFDDQFSVERPDGSNFTLKIRSTKLEDSAMYFCASSENVMNTEAFFGQGTRLTVV.